This T cell receptor (beta chain) comes out of a study of blood T cell repertoires in COVID-19. Study-level background: Samples came from the United States, Italy and Spain, spanning acute and convalescent COVID-19. Sample material is recorded as cDNA or gDNA derived from T cells, B-cell-depleted T cells, or PBMCs.

As handled by the study authors: Quantification of nucleated cells was approximated via reference gene primer amplification. Assay: immunoSEQ multiplex PCR; the TCRdb copy retains only in-frame clones and omits some. D and trimming come from the DNA, and the V and J calls and clone size come from that table. The table records 230,000 or so clones, over 75% of them present only once. The CDR3 extends over 12 amino acids. V lost 2 bases to trimming and J lost 3 bases, with 5 bases between them. Germline values: CDR1 MDHEN, CDR2 SYDVKM. The sequence came from a human donor in a cohort sampled during active COVID-19. This chain joins TRBV28 and TRBJ2-7; D not resolved. What was sequenced was peripheral blood. CDR3 residues: CASSLNGYEQYF. As DNA, the CDR3 is TGTGCCAGCAGTTTAAACGGCTACGAGCAGTACTTC. The full variable domain, rest sourced from reference TRBV28 and TRBJ2-7, is DVKVTQSSRYLVKRTGEKVFLECVQDMDHENMFWYRQDPGLGLRLIYFSYDVKMKEKGDIPEGYSVSREKKERFSLILESASTNQTSMYLCASSLNGYEQYFGPGTRLTVT.